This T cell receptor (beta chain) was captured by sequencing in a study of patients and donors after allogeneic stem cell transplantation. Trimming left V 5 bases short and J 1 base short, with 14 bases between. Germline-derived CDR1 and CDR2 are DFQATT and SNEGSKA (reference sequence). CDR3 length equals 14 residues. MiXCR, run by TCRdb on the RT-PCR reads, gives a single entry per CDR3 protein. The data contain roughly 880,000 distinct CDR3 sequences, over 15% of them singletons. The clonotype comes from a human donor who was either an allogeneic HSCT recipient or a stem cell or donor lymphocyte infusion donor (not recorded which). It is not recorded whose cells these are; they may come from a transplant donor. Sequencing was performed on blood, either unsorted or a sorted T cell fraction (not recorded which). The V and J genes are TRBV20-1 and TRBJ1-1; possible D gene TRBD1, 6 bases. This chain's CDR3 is CSASWTGQNTEAFF. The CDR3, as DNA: TGCAGTGCTTCATGGACGGGACAGAACACTGAAGCTTTCTTT.